This T cell receptor beta chain was documented in a study of T cells expressing NK-cell markers. Germline CDR1 and CDR2: DFQATT and SNEGSKA (reference sequence). The length of the CDR3 is 15 residues. TCRdb re-called the 5' RACE reads; one entry per CDR3 protein, DNA not given. Across roughly 350,000 distinct CDR3 sequences, the top ten clones capture 4% to 6.5% of the sample. Sequenced input: blood T cells: a sorted CD56 or NKG2C T cell subset, CD4+ or CD8+ T cells, or bulk PBMC T cells (not recorded which). The rearrangement joins TRBV20-1 to TRBJ2-5; TCRdb returns TRBD1, unconfirmable since there is no DNA. The receptor's source is a man aged 18-75 years in good health. CDR3 amino acids: CSARTQPGTKETQYF.